The source of this TCR beta chain is a study of siplizumab effects on memory and regulatory T cells. V lost 0 bases, J lost 3 bases, and 12 bases lay in between. Germline CDR1 reads MNHEY; CDR2 reads SVGAGI. This CDR3 comprises 15 residues. As concerns this clone: The target antigen is unknown.

Per sample, some 100,000 TCR templates were assayed. The protocol was immunoSEQ multiplex PCR, while the TCRdb copy is restricted to in-frame clones and leaves out a portion. Here the sample spans under 140,000 clones, roughly 92% being singletons. Broader study findings: Suppressive activity of Tregs proliferating in siplizumab cultures remained unconfirmed. Naive T cells seemed more diverse than memory cells and seemed major alloresponse contributors.

Sample: CD4+ T cells sorted from blood. The chain couples TRBV6-5 to TRBJ2-7; D is unclear. The TCR was taken from a human donor in good health. CDR3 in amino acids: CASSYSDGLLYEQYF. DNA for the CDR3: TGTGCCAGCAGTTACTCGGACGGCCTACTCTACGAGCAGTACTTC.